These T cell receptor beta chains were read from a single sample in a study of cytomegalovirus exposure and HLA in healthy donors. The assay was immunoSEQ multiplex PCR, and TCRdb's table has in-frame clones only and misses some. The table lists about 140,000 clones, roughly 80% of them singletons. Material: PBMCs. The receptor source for this set is a man younger than 35 in good health and CMV-seropositive. Both conserved end residues are part of each CDR3. The order of the fields is CDR3 length, J gene, D gene, clone size, V gene, CDR3 DNA, CDR3 protein. A D gene is named only where the DNA matches it firmly. Part of the rows lack a size; the others show once, few, many or a class for expanded clones.

len: 15; j_gene: TRBJ1-3; d_gene: .; abundance: .; v_gene: TRBV30; CDR3nt: TGTGCCTGGAGTGTAATCCAGGGGAAGGGAAACACCATATATTTT; CDR3aa: CAWSVIQGKGNTIYF
len: 15; j_gene: TRBJ1-5; d_gene: .; abundance: .; v_gene: TRBV4-2; CDR3nt: TGTGCCAGCAGCCAAGATTGGTCCTACAATCAGCCCCAGCATTTT; CDR3aa: CASSQDWSYNQPQHF
len: 19; j_gene: TRBJ2-1; d_gene: TRBD2; abundance: .; v_gene: TRBV5-1; CDR3nt: TGCGCCAGCAGCTTGTTCGGGGCGGTAGCGGGCACCTACTACAATGAGCAGTTCTTC; CDR3aa: CASSLFGAVAGTYYNEQFF
len: 13; j_gene: TRBJ2-1; d_gene: .; abundance: .; v_gene: TRBV18; CDR3nt: TGTGCCAGCTCACCAGTGGACAGCAATGAGCAGTTCTTC; CDR3aa: CASSPVDSNEQFF
len: 14; j_gene: TRBJ1-2; d_gene: .; abundance: .; v_gene: TRBV27; CDR3nt: TGTGCCAGCAGGGGGAGGGGGTATGACTATGGCTACACCTTC; CDR3aa: CASRGRGYDYGYTF
len: 14; j_gene: TRBJ1-2; d_gene: .; abundance: .; v_gene: TRBV19; CDR3nt: TGTGCCAGTAGTATAGGCGGAGTCAACTATGGCTACACCTTC; CDR3aa: CASSIGGVNYGYTF
len: 16; j_gene: TRBJ2-1; d_gene: TRBD2; abundance: .; v_gene: TRBV5-6; CDR3nt: TGTGCCAGCAGCTTGGAGGCCGGGAGGGTGTCGGGTGAGCAGTTCTTC; CDR3aa: CASSLEAGRVSGEQFF
len: 11; j_gene: TRBJ2-7; d_gene: .; abundance: few; v_gene: TRBV11-2; CDR3nt: TGTGCCAGCAGCTTAGCTCACGAGCAGTACTTC; CDR3aa: CASSLAHEQYF
len: 14; j_gene: TRBJ2-7; d_gene: TRBD2; abundance: .; v_gene: TRBV7-3; CDR3nt: TGTGCCAGCAGCTTAACTCCCTCTAGCGGCGAGCAGTACTTC; CDR3aa: CASSLTPSSGEQYF
len: 14; j_gene: TRBJ1-1; d_gene: .; abundance: .; v_gene: TRBV10-2; CDR3nt: TGCGCCAGCAGTGAGTCAGGGGGGGGAACTGAAGCTTTCTTT; CDR3aa: CASSESGGGTEAFF
len: 16; j_gene: TRBJ2-3; d_gene: TRBD2; abundance: .; v_gene: TRBV28; CDR3nt: TGTGCCAGCAGTAACCTAGCGGGAGGTAGCACAGATACGCAGTATTTT; CDR3aa: CASSNLAGGSTDTQYF
len: 14; j_gene: TRBJ2-7; d_gene: TRBD1; abundance: .; v_gene: TRBV18; CDR3nt: TGTGCCAGCTCACCCGACAGGGGCCCCTACGAGCAGTACTTC; CDR3aa: CASSPDRGPYEQYF
len: 19; j_gene: TRBJ2-2; d_gene: TRBD2; abundance: .; v_gene: TRBV28; CDR3nt: TGTGCCAGCAGTTCCTATTTTCTAAGCGGGAGTGGGTACACCGGGGAGCTGTTTTTT; CDR3aa: CASSSYFLSGSGYTGELFF
len: 15; j_gene: TRBJ1-5; d_gene: .; abundance: .; v_gene: TRBV2; CDR3nt: TGTGCCAGCACTGAGGATTACGGGGGGTATAAGCCCCAGCATTTT; CDR3aa: CASTEDYGGYKPQHF
len: 12; j_gene: TRBJ2-5; d_gene: .; abundance: .; v_gene: TRBV19; CDR3nt: TGTGCCAGTAGCCGGGGATTAGAGACCCAGTACTTC; CDR3aa: CASSRGLETQYF
len: 11; j_gene: TRBJ2-1; d_gene: .; abundance: .; v_gene: TRBV9; CDR3nt: TGTGCCAGCAGCCTGGGCTGTGGGCAGTTCTTC; CDR3aa: CASSLGCGQFF
len: 13; j_gene: TRBJ2-1; d_gene: .; abundance: .; v_gene: TRBV5-6; CDR3nt: TGTGCCAGCAGACGGGGTACAGTCGATGAGCAGTTCTTC; CDR3aa: CASRRGTVDEQFF
len: 16; j_gene: TRBJ2-7; d_gene: TRBD2; abundance: few; v_gene: TRBV28; CDR3nt: TGTGCCAGCAGTTTACTTAGCGGGAGTGGTTCCTACGAGCAGTACTTC; CDR3aa: CASSLLSGSGSYEQYF
len: 16; j_gene: TRBJ2-7; d_gene: TRBD1; abundance: once; v_gene: TRBV11-1; CDR3nt: TGTGCCAGCAGCTTAGGGGACAGGGTGCTTGGTTACGAGCAGTACTTC; CDR3aa: CASSLGDRVLGYEQYF
len: 21; j_gene: TRBJ2-1; d_gene: TRBD2; abundance: .; v_gene: TRBV15; CDR3nt: TGTGCCACCAGCAGAGAAATTTTTACTAGCGGGAGGGGAGACTCCTACAATGAGCAGTTCTTC; CDR3aa: CATSREIFTSGRGDSYNEQFF
len: 13; j_gene: TRBJ2-7; d_gene: .; abundance: .; v_gene: TRBV10-3; CDR3nt: TGTGCCATCATGGGGGGACTCCGGGACGAGCAGTACTTC; CDR3aa: CAIMGGLRDEQYF
len: 13; j_gene: TRBJ2-1; d_gene: .; abundance: .; v_gene: TRBV6-1; CDR3nt: TGTGCCAGCAGGACTAGTAGTGGGAATGAGCAGTTCTTC; CDR3aa: CASRTSSGNEQFF
len: 13; j_gene: TRBJ2-1; d_gene: .; abundance: .; v_gene: TRBV5-6; CDR3nt: TGTGCCAGCAGCCGGCGGAGCTTCAATGAGCAGTTCTTC; CDR3aa: CASSRRSFNEQFF
len: 13; j_gene: TRBJ2-2; d_gene: .; abundance: .; v_gene: TRBV19; CDR3nt: TGTGCCAGTAGTGGCCAGAACACCGGGGAGCTGTTTTTT; CDR3aa: CASSGQNTGELFF
len: 14; j_gene: TRBJ1-5; d_gene: .; abundance: .; v_gene: TRBV4-1; CDR3nt: TGCGCCAGCAGCCATGCGGTGTTAACTCAGCCCCAGCATTTT; CDR3aa: CASSHAVLTQPQHF
len: 15; j_gene: TRBJ2-1; d_gene: TRBD2; abundance: .; v_gene: TRBV6-5; CDR3nt: TGTGCCAGCAGTTACGGCGGGAGTGGATACAATGAGCAGTTCTTC; CDR3aa: CASSYGGSGYNEQFF
len: 13; j_gene: TRBJ1-6; d_gene: TRBD1; abundance: once; v_gene: TRBV28; CDR3nt: TGTGCCAGCTGGACAGGGGAATTTTCACCCCTCCACTTT; CDR3aa: CASWTGEFSPLHF
len: 11; j_gene: TRBJ1-1; d_gene: .; abundance: .; v_gene: TRBV20-1; CDR3nt: TGCGCCCCAGGGGCCTACACTGAAGCTTTCTTT; CDR3aa: CAPGAYTEAFF
len: 13; j_gene: TRBJ2-5; d_gene: .; abundance: .; v_gene: TRBV7-9; CDR3nt: TGTGCCAGCAGCTTCTCTAGATCGGAGACCCAGTACTTC; CDR3aa: CASSFSRSETQYF
len: 14; j_gene: TRBJ2-5; d_gene: .; abundance: .; v_gene: TRBV28; CDR3nt: TGTGCCAGCATCCGACCAGGGTCCCAAGAGACCCAGTACTTC; CDR3aa: CASIRPGSQETQYF
len: 14; j_gene: TRBJ1-2; d_gene: .; abundance: .; v_gene: TRBV5-1; CDR3nt: TGCGCCAGCAGCTTGGAGGGGGGGGCCTATGGCTACACCTTC; CDR3aa: CASSLEGGAYGYTF
len: 16; j_gene: TRBJ2-1; d_gene: TRBD2; abundance: .; v_gene: TRBV19; CDR3nt: TGTGCCAGTAGTATCGGGACTAGCGGGACTTACAATGAGCAGTTCTTC; CDR3aa: CASSIGTSGTYNEQFF
len: 17; j_gene: TRBJ1-5; d_gene: .; abundance: .; v_gene: TRBV12-5; CDR3nt: TGTGCTAGTGGTTTGGTACCGGCAGGGGAGGGGCAGGAGCCCCAGCATTTT; CDR3aa: CASGLVPAGEGQEPQHF
len: 14; j_gene: TRBJ1-1; d_gene: .; abundance: .; v_gene: TRBV29-1; CDR3nt: TGCAGCGTTGAAGGGGCATCATTGAACACTGAAGCTTTCTTT; CDR3aa: CSVEGASLNTEAFF
len: 14; j_gene: TRBJ1-2; d_gene: TRBD1; abundance: .; v_gene: TRBV18; CDR3nt: TGTGCCAGCTCATGGGACAGCGCCTCCTATGGCTACACCTTC; CDR3aa: CASSWDSASYGYTF
len: 15; j_gene: TRBJ1-5; d_gene: .; abundance: .; v_gene: TRBV10-2; CDR3nt: TGCGCCAGCAGTGAGTCGTCGGGAACCGGGCAGCCCCAGCATTTT; CDR3aa: CASSESSGTGQPQHF
len: 13; j_gene: TRBJ2-3; d_gene: TRBD2; abundance: once; v_gene: TRBV29-1; CDR3nt: TGCAGCGTGAGACTAGCGAGCACAGATACGCAGTATTTT; CDR3aa: CSVRLASTDTQYF
len: 12; j_gene: TRBJ2-3; d_gene: .; abundance: .; v_gene: TRBV5-1; CDR3nt: TGCGCCAGCAGCTTGGCGGCAGATACGCAGTATTTT; CDR3aa: CASSLAADTQYF
len: 14; j_gene: TRBJ2-7; d_gene: .; abundance: .; v_gene: TRBV5-8; CDR3nt: TGTGCCAGCAGCTTGGCCGGGGGGCAGCGGGAGCAGTACTTC; CDR3aa: CASSLAGGQREQYF
len: 12; j_gene: TRBJ1-1; d_gene: .; abundance: .; v_gene: TRBV2; CDR3nt: TGTGCCTGCAGTGAGGCAGGGACTGAAGCTTTCTTT; CDR3aa: CACSEAGTEAFF
len: 15; j_gene: TRBJ2-7; d_gene: TRBD1; abundance: .; v_gene: TRBV10-3; CDR3nt: TGTGCCATACTGGAGGGGACAGGGGAAACCTACGAGCAGTACTTC; CDR3aa: CAILEGTGETYEQYF
len: 15; j_gene: TRBJ2-1; d_gene: .; abundance: few; v_gene: TRBV7-7; CDR3nt: TGTGCCAGCAGCTTTCGGGTGAGCTCCTACAATGAGCAGTTCTTC; CDR3aa: CASSFRVSSYNEQFF
len: 18; j_gene: TRBJ2-2; d_gene: .; abundance: .; v_gene: TRBV27; CDR3nt: TGTGCCAGCAGTTTCGCCGACTACCGGACGAAGAACACCGGGGAGCTGTTTTTT; CDR3aa: CASSFADYRTKNTGELFF
len: 15; j_gene: TRBJ2-5; d_gene: TRBD1; abundance: .; v_gene: TRBV7-2; CDR3nt: TGTGCCAGCAACCCCGGGACAGGGGGGCAAGAGACCCAGTACTTC; CDR3aa: CASNPGTGGQETQYF
len: 15; j_gene: TRBJ2-2; d_gene: TRBD1; abundance: once; v_gene: TRBV5-8; CDR3nt: TGTGCCAGCAGCTCCCGGGACAGGGGGCGCGGGGAGCTGTTTTTT; CDR3aa: CASSSRDRGRGELFF
len: 16; j_gene: TRBJ2-5; d_gene: .; abundance: .; v_gene: TRBV9; CDR3nt: TGTGCCAGCAGCGGGGGTTGGTCTAGCTGGCAAGAGACCCAGTACTTC; CDR3aa: CASSGGWSSWQETQYF
len: 17; j_gene: TRBJ1-1; d_gene: .; abundance: few; v_gene: TRBV4-1; CDR3nt: TGCGCCAGCAGCCAGGCTAGGTTGGGGAGCGGGGGCACTGAAGCTTTCTTT; CDR3aa: CASSQARLGSGGTEAFF
len: 17; j_gene: TRBJ2-1; d_gene: .; abundance: .; v_gene: TRBV21-1; CDR3nt: TGTGCCAGCAGCAAACGCGATCTCCGGGACAGGGTCTATGAGCAGTTCTTC; CDR3aa: CASSKRDLRDRVYEQFF
len: 16; j_gene: TRBJ2-7; d_gene: TRBD2; abundance: .; v_gene: TRBV5-1; CDR3nt: TGCGCCAGCAGCATTCCCGGACTAGCGGGAGGGGGGGAGCAGTACTTC; CDR3aa: CASSIPGLAGGGEQYF
len: 14; j_gene: TRBJ2-1; d_gene: TRBD2; abundance: .; v_gene: TRBV15; CDR3nt: TGTGCCACCAGCACTAGCGGGTACTACAATGAGCAGTTCTTC; CDR3aa: CATSTSGYYNEQFF
len: 17; j_gene: TRBJ2-7; d_gene: TRBD2; abundance: .; v_gene: TRBV7-9; CDR3nt: TGTGCCAGCAGCCCAACCAGGACTAGCGGGGAGGCCTACGAGCAGTACTTC; CDR3aa: CASSPTRTSGEAYEQYF
len: 14; j_gene: TRBJ1-5; d_gene: .; abundance: .; v_gene: TRBV28; CDR3nt: TGTGCCAGCAGTGCTCATGGGGGGTATCAGCCCCAGCATTTT; CDR3aa: CASSAHGGYQPQHF